This T cell receptor (beta chain) comes out of a study of T cells in Graves' hyperthyroidism and ophthalmopathy. Study-level information: At the time of initial diagnosis and before any treatment, peripheral blood was collected.

This clonotype has a count of ten or more. Newly diagnosed patients aged 18 to 65 had hyperthyroidism of under 2 months' duration. Exclusion of a patient resulted from uncontrolled infection, other autoimmune disease, pregnancy or lactation. For the diagnoses, clinical symptoms, serum thyroxine and TRAb, thyroid ultrasound and orbital computed tomography were used. The TCR beta CDR3 regions underwent amplification using RNA transcripts as the source. The HTBI primer set served for first-round RT-PCR of the TCR CDR3. TCRdb called the multiplex PCR reads again in MiXCR, with one record for every CDR3 protein. The table has roughly 330,000 distinct CDR3 sequences, approximately 15% seen once. CDR3 length: 15 residues. The J segment lost 4 bases and the V segment lost 3 bases, leaving 9 bases of the junction unmatched. CDR1 and CDR2 from the germline V gene are ENHRY and SYGVKD.

The receptor's source is a man under 40 with Graves' hyperthyroidism. J is TRBJ2-7 and V is TRBV10-3; 7 nucleotides agree with TRBD2. Sequenced: blood. CDR3 DNA: TGTGCCATCAGTGACTCTCCGGGAGGTTCGTACGAGCAGTACTTC. Protein product: CAISDSPGGSYEQYF.